Listed below are T cell receptor beta chains from one sample, sequenced in a study of T-cell reconstitution after alpha-beta-depleted transplantation in children. Via MiXCR, TCRdb re-called the PCR reads, giving one row per CDR3 protein. The sample yields about a million distinct CDR3 sequences, about 30% seen once. The material was PBMCs, mostly from graft donor cells, obtained 360 days after TCRalphabeta/CD19-depleted stem cell transplant. The origin of the receptors is a boy under two years old who had a stem cell transplant for SCID, so the T cells may come from the graft donor. The CDR3 runs from the conserved cysteine through the conserved F or W. Each record gives: V gene, J gene, clone size, D gene, CDR3 DNA, CDR3 protein. A D gene is named only where the DNA matches it firmly. Size tells how often a clone was seen (once, few, many) or the class of an expanded clone, and some rows leave it out.

TRBV6-5	TRBJ2-3	.	.	TGTGCCAGCAGTTACTACAGGGAGGGCACAGATACGCAGTATTTT	CASSYYREGTDTQYF
TRBV27	TRBJ2-1	once	TRBD2	TGTGCCAGCAGTTCGGGACGGAGACTAGCGGGGGCCTACAATGAGCAGTTCTTC	CASSSGRRLAGAYNEQFF
TRBV12-3/TRBV12-4	TRBJ1-5	.	.	TGTGCCAGCAGTGACCCAGGGTTTCAGCCCCAGCATTTT	CASSDPGFQPQHF
TRBV12-3/TRBV12-4	TRBJ1-3	once	.	TGTGCCAGCAGGCAATTTCTGCTAGACACCATATATTTT	CASRQFLLDTIYF
TRBV5-1	TRBJ2-1	few	.	TGCGCCAGCAGCTTGGAGTCAGGTAGGAATGAGCAGTTCTTC	CASSLESGRNEQFF
TRBV29-1	TRBJ1-2	few	.	TGCAGCGCCCCAAGGCTAGGCCAAGTGGATGGCTACACCTTC	CSAPRLGQVDGYTF
TRBV4-3	TRBJ1-1	few	.	TGCGCCAGCAGCCAAGAAGGGGACGGGAACACTGAAGCTTTCTTT	CASSQEGDGNTEAFF
TRBV9	TRBJ2-5	few	TRBD1	TGTGCCAGCAGGGGGACAGAGAGAACCCAGTACTTC	CASRGTERTQYF
TRBV20-1	TRBJ2-7	few	TRBD2	TGCAGTGCCCACGGGACTAGTCTTAACGAGCAGTACTTC	CSAHGTSLNEQYF
TRBV6-2/TRBV6-3	TRBJ1-1	many	.	TGTGCCAGCAGTCAACAGGAATACACTGAAGCTTTCTTT	CASSQQEYTEAFF
TRBV7-9	TRBJ2-1	few	TRBD2	TGTGCCAGCAGCTTCGTACGACTAGCGGGTGTCTACAATGAGCAGTTCTTC	CASSFVRLAGVYNEQFF
TRBV4-1	TRBJ1-4	few	.	TGCGCCAGCAGCCGGGACCCTGGGGCGTTAACTAATGAAAAACTGTTTTTT	CASSRDPGALTNEKLFF
TRBV9	TRBJ2-3	.	TRBD2	TGTGCCAGCAGTAAACCGGGACTAGCGACAGATACGCAGTATTTT	CASSKPGLATDTQYF
TRBV29-1	TRBJ2-7	.	TRBD1	TGCAGCGTCGGGACCGGGACAGGGGTCTACGAGCAGTACTTC	CSVGTGTGVYEQYF